Listed below are T cell receptor beta chains from one sample, sequenced in a study of blood T cells in healthy people across ages. One entry per CDR3 protein, called by TCRdb with MiXCR from the 5' RACE reads. The table has approximately 680,000 distinct CDR3 sequences, 32% seen once; the top ten hold 15%. The sample comprised blood. These receptors originate from a woman over 75 in good health. Both conserved end residues are part of each CDR3. The D gene is left open where the match is weak. Not every row has a clone size; where given, it reads once, few, many or a size class.

TRBV5-1,TRBJ1-4,many,-,TGCGCCAGCAGCTTCCAGTCTAATGAAAAACTGTTTTTT,CASSFQSNEKLFF
TRBV7-2,TRBJ2-3,-,TRBD2,TGTGCCAGCAGCTTAGATGGGACTAGCGGGGGTGCAGATACGCAGTATTTT,CASSLDGTSGGADTQYF
TRBV2,TRBJ2-2,-,-,TGTGCCAGCAGTGATGGTTCTAGCATCGGGGAGCTGTTTTTT,CASSDGSSIGELFF
TRBV7-3,TRBJ2-5,many,-,TGTGCCAGCAGCTTAATGAGGGGGGAGACCCAGTACTTC,CASSLMRGETQYF
TRBV28,TRBJ1-2,many,TRBD1,TGTGCCAGCAGTTTATGGGACAGGGCGAACGGAGGCTACACCTTC,CASSLWDRANGGYTF
TRBV7-2,TRBJ2-3,-,TRBD2,TGTGCCAGCAGCTTCCCTCTAGCGGTGAGCACAGATACGCAGTATTTT,CASSFPLAVSTDTQYF
TRBV12-3/TRBV12-4,TRBJ2-7,-,TRBD2,TGTGCCAGCAGTCCCCCTGTTGCGGGAGCCCTATACGAGCAGTACTTC,CASSPPVAGALYEQYF
TRBV5-4,TRBJ2-7,many,-,TGTGCCAGCAGCACCCCGACCGGGGACGAGCAGTACTTC,CASSTPTGDEQYF
TRBV20-1,TRBJ1-5,many,-,TGCAGTGCTAGAGCAGGGGTGGGTCAGCCCCAGCATTTT,CSARAGVGQPQHF
TRBV30,TRBJ2-1,many,-,TGTGCCTGGAACATGGGGGCCATCGCGTATGAGCAGTTCTTC,CAWNMGAIAYEQFF
TRBV4-1,TRBJ1-2,many,-,TGCGCCAGCAGCCAAGATCCGGGGGTGAACTATGGCTACACCTTC,CASSQDPGVNYGYTF
TRBV6-5,TRBJ2-2,-,-,TGTGCCAGCACCCCCGGGGGGCGGGAGTCCGGGGAGCTGTTTTTT,CASTPGGRESGELFF
TRBV27,TRBJ2-1,many,TRBD2,TGTGCCAGCAGTTCAAGCGTACTAGCGGGGGCCTACAATGAGCAGTTCTTC,CASSSSVLAGAYNEQFF
TRBV12-5,TRBJ1-1,many,-,TGTGCTAGTGCCCTGAAGGGGAACACTGAAGCTTTCTTT,CASALKGNTEAFF
TRBV6-2/TRBV6-3,TRBJ2-5,-,-,TGTGCCACCCTGCGTGGCGGGTCGGAGTACTTC,CATLRGGSEYF
TRBV5-1,TRBJ2-1,-,TRBD1,TGCGCCAGCAGCCTGACAGGGGATAGCTCCTACAATGAGCAGTTCTTC,CASSLTGDSSYNEQFF
TRBV5-6,TRBJ2-7,-,-,TGTGCCAGCAGCTGTAGGACAGCCTCCTACAATGAGCAGTACTTC,CASSCRTASYNEQYF
TRBV5-1,TRBJ2-2,few,-,TGCGCCAGCGTAGGGCAGCCGAACACCGGGGAGCTGTTTTTT,CASVGQPNTGELFF
TRBV7-3,TRBJ1-2,many,TRBD1,TGTGCCAGCGGAGGGGGCGGCAACTATGGCTACACCTTC,CASGGGGNYGYTF
TRBV9,TRBJ2-5,-,-,TGTGCCAGCAGCGCCAGACCCGGGGGGCAAGATGAGCAGTACTTC,CASSARPGGQDEQYF
TRBV27,TRBJ2-7,many,-,TGTGCCAGCAGTGCGACAGCAGCCGGGGAGCAGTACTTC,CASSATAAGEQYF
TRBV28,TRBJ2-1,-,TRBD2,TGTGCCAGCAGCCAAAATTTCGGGTGGGAGGGTGATGAGCAGTTCTTC,CASSQNFGWEGDEQFF
TRBV7-3,TRBJ2-1,many,TRBD2,TGTGCCAGCAGCTTATTCCCTAGCGGGGGGGCTGGGTTCAATGAGCAGTTCTTC,CASSLFPSGGAGFNEQFF
TRBV30,TRBJ2-7,-,-,TGTGCCTGGAGTGTAAAGGGGAGTTGGTCATCCTACGAGCAGTACTTC,CAWSVKGSWSSYEQYF
TRBV7-2,TRBJ2-1,-,-,TGTGCCAGCAGCTTAGTTCCTAACTACAATGAGCAGTTCTTC,CASSLVPNYNEQFF
TRBV27,TRBJ2-1,few,TRBD1,TGTGCCAGCAGTATACCATCCGGGACAGGGATAGGTGAGCAGTTCTTC,CASSIPSGTGIGEQFF
TRBV20-1,TRBJ2-1,-,TRBD2,TGCAGTGCTAGAGGGGCGACTAGCGGGAGGGCCAGTGAGCAGTTCTTC,CSARGATSGRASEQFF
TRBV5-1,TRBJ2-7,-,-,TGCGCCAGCAGCTTGGCCAGGGTCCCCTACGAGCAGTACTTC,CASSLARVPYEQYF
TRBV20-1,TRBJ2-7,-,TRBD2,TGCAGTGCTAGGATGCTACTAGCGAACACCTACGAGCAGTACTTC,CSARMLLANTYEQYF
TRBV27,TRBJ2-1,many,-,TGTGCCAGTTCCTATAGCGGTGACAGAAATGAGCAGTTCTTC,CASSYSGDRNEQFF
TRBV7-2,TRBJ2-1,many,TRBD1,TGTGCCAGCAGCTTATTGGGACAGGGGGACGTTGAGCAGTTCTTC,CASSLLGQGDVEQFF
TRBV12-3/TRBV12-4,TRBJ1-5,many,-,TGTGCCAGCAGCCGAGCGGGTAATCAGCCCCAGCATTTT,CASSRAGNQPQHF
TRBV6-6,TRBJ2-2,many,-,TGTGCCAGCAGTTACGGCATAGGGCCCACCGGGGAGCTGTTTTTT,CASSYGIGPTGELFF
TRBV7-9,TRBJ2-3,many,-,TGTGCCAGCAGCTTAACCCTAGCCACAGATACGCAGTATTTT,CASSLTLATDTQYF
TRBV9,TRBJ2-3,many,-,TGTGCCAGCAGCGTAGATTTGCCGAGCACAGATACGCAGTATTTT,CASSVDLPSTDTQYF
TRBV7-2,TRBJ2-7,many,TRBD1,TGTGCCAGCAGCTCCCGGACAGGGAGTCCCTACGAGCAGTACTTC,CASSSRTGSPYEQYF
TRBV5-1,TRBJ2-3,many,-,TGCGCCAGCAGCTTGGTTTCGGCAGCAGCGGATACGCAGTATTTT,CASSLVSAAADTQYF
TRBV7-3,TRBJ1-2,many,-,TGTGCCAGCAGCGACCGGGCCGTCGGGGGCTACACCTTC,CASSDRAVGGYTF
TRBV30,TRBJ2-3,-,-,TGTGCCTGGAGCGGAACAGGGTGGGGCACAGATACGCAGTATTTT,CAWSGTGWGTDTQYF
TRBV6-2/TRBV6-3,TRBJ1-1,-,-,TGTGCCAGCAACCTGAAGCTGAACACTGAAGCTTTCTTT,CASNLKLNTEAFF
TRBV28,TRBJ2-1,many,TRBD1,TGTGCCAGCAGTTTTATCTCGGGACAGGGTAATGAGCAGTTCTTC,CASSFISGQGNEQFF
TRBV4-3,TRBJ1-2,-,-,TGCGCCAGCAGCCAATCAAGGGGGGTTAGCTATGGCTACACCTTC,CASSQSRGVSYGYTF
TRBV4-1,TRBJ1-5,few,TRBD1,TGCGCCAGCGGCAGGACAGGGGAAGGCAATCAGCCCCAGCATTTT,CASGRTGEGNQPQHF
TRBV5-1,TRBJ2-1,many,-,TGCGCCAGCAGCTTGTTGAGGGTTGAGCAGTTCTTC,CASSLLRVEQFF
TRBV5-6,TRBJ2-7,many,-,TGTGCCAGCAGCTTGGGGGCTATAAAACGGCAGTACTTC,CASSLGAIKRQYF
TRBV6-2/TRBV6-3,TRBJ1-1,many,TRBD1,TGTGCCAGCAGGAACACAGGGGACACTGAAGCTTTCTTT,CASRNTGDTEAFF
TRBV18,TRBJ1-1,few,-,TGTGCCAGCTCACCACGAGGGCAGGGAGACGCTTTCTTT,CASSPRGQGDAFF
TRBV7-2,TRBJ1-4,-,-,TGTGCCAGCAGCTTCCGGGGCAGTGAAAAACTGTTTTTT,CASSFRGSEKLFF
TRBV30,TRBJ2-5,-,TRBD2,TGTGCCTGGAGTTTGGGACTAGCGGACTTCCAAGAGACCCAGTACTTC,CAWSLGLADFQETQYF
TRBV7-9,TRBJ2-2,few,-,TGTGCCAGCAACCGTTTGCGGGCTGGCTCTTCCACCGGGGAGCTGTTTTTT,CASNRLRAGSSTGELFF
TRBV5-4,TRBJ2-3,few,-,TGTGCCAGCAGCTTTATGGGTGGAGGGGAAGATACGCAGTATTTT,CASSFMGGGEDTQYF
TRBV3-1,TRBJ1-2,many,-,TGTGCCAGCAGCCAAGATCTTCGGGGTAGGCGCGGCTACACCTTC,CASSQDLRGRRGYTF